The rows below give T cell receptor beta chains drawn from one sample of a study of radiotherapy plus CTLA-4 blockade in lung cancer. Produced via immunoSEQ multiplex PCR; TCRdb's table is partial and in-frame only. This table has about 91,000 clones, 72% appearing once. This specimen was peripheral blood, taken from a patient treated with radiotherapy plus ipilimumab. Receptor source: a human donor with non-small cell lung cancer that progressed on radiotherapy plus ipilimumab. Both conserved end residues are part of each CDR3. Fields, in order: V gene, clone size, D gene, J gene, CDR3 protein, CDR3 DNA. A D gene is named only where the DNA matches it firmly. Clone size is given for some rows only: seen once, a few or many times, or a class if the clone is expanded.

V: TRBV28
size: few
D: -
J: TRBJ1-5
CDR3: CASSSGAGHNQPQHF
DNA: TGTGCCAGCAGTTCGGGGGCGGGCCACAATCAGCCCCAGCATTTT

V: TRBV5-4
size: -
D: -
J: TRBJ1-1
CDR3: CASRRDGGEAFF
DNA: TGTGCCAGCAGGCGGGATGGGGGTGAAGCTTTCTTT

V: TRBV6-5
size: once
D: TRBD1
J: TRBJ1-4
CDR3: CASSWGQGVAEKLFF
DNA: TGTGCCAGCAGCTGGGGACAGGGGGTAGCAGAAAAACTGTTTTTT

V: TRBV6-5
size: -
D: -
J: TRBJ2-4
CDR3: CASRPTLAKNIQYF
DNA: TGTGCCAGCAGACCCACCTTAGCCAAAAACATTCAGTACTTC

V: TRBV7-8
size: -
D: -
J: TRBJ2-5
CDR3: CASSFQLDWEVETQYF
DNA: TGTGCCAGCAGCTTCCAACTCGACTGGGAGGTAGAGACCCAGTACTTC

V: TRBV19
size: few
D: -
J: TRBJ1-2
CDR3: CASSTGRTTYGYTF
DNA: TGTGCCAGTAGTACGGGACGGACTACCTATGGCTACACCTTC

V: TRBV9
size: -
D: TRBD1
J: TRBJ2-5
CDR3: CASSVSGTVQETQYF
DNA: TGTGCCAGCAGCGTATCTGGGACAGTCCAAGAGACCCAGTACTTC

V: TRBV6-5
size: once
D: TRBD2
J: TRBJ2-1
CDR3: CASSPGGGNEQFF
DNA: TGTGCCAGCAGTCCGGGGGGGGGTAATGAGCAGTTCTTC

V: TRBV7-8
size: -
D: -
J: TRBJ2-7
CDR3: CASSLGTRLSYEQYF
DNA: TGTGCCAGCAGCTTAGGGACTCGGCTAAGCTACGAGCAGTACTTC

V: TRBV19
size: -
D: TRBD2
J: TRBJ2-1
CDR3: CASSITGAGGNNEQFF
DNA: TGTGCCAGTAGTATTACCGGGGCGGGAGGTAACAATGAGCAGTTCTTC

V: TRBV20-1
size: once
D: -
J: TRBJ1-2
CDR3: CSASREAYTF
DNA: TGCAGTGCTAGTAGGGAGGCCTACACCTTC

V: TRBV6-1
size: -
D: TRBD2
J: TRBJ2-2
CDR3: CASSEGGMIGELFF
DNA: TGTGCCAGCAGTGAGGGAGGGATGATAGGGGAGCTGTTTTTT

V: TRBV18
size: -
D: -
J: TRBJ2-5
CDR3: CASSPRQEETQYF
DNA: TGTGCCAGCTCACCCAGACAGGAAGAGACCCAGTACTTC

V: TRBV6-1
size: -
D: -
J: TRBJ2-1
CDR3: CASSEFVAPSYNEQFF
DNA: TGTGCCAGCAGTGAATTCGTAGCGCCCTCCTACAATGAGCAGTTCTTC

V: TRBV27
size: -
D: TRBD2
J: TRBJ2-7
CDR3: CASSTGGKNEQYF
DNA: TGTGCCAGCAGTACCGGGGGGAAGAACGAGCAGTACTTC

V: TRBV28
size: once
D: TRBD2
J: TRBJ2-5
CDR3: CASTGVWGGRETQYF
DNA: TGTGCCAGCACCGGGGTTTGGGGGGGTCGAGAGACCCAGTACTTC

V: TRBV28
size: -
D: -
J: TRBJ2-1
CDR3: CASSSAAEQLTNNEQFF
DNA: TGTGCCAGCAGTTCCGCAGCCGAGCAGCTAACGAACAATGAGCAGTTCTTC

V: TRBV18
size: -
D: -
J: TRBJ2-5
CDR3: CASSPTQETQYF
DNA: TGTGCCAGCTCACCAACCCAAGAGACCCAGTACTTC

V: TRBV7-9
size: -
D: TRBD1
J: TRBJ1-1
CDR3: CASSSGGSTEAFF
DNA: TGTGCCAGCAGCTCAGGGGGTTCCACTGAAGCTTTCTTT

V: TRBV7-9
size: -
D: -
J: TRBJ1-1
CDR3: CASAGVAEAFF
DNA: TGTGCCAGCGCAGGGGTGGCTGAAGCTTTCTTT

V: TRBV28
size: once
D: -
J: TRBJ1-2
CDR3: CASSLEGPADGYTF
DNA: TGTGCCAGCAGTTTAGAAGGTCCCGCTGATGGCTACACCTTC

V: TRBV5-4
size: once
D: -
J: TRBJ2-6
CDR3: CASSPRRDTRSGANVLTF
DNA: TGTGCCAGCAGCCCACGGAGGGACACGCGCTCTGGGGCCAACGTCCTGACTTTC

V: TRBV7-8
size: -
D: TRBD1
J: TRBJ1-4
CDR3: CASSLNPGQGETNEKLFF
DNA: TGTGCCAGCAGCCTTAACCCGGGACAGGGGGAAACTAATGAAAAACTGTTTTTT

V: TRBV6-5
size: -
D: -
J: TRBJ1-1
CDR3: CATRWAENTEAFF
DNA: TGTGCCACCAGATGGGCGGAGAACACTGAAGCTTTCTTT

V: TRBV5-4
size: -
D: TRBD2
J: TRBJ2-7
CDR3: CASSSERGSSYEQYF
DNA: TGTGCCAGCAGCTCCGAGCGGGGAAGCTCCTACGAGCAGTACTTC

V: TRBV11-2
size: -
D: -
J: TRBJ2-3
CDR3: CASSLAGTDTQYF
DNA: TGTGCCAGCAGCTTAGCGGGGACAGATACGCAGTATTTT

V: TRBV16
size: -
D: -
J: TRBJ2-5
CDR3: CASSQYRETQYF
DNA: TGTGCCAGCAGCCAGTACCGGGAGACCCAGTACTTC

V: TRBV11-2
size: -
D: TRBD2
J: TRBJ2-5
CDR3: CASSLGSGNRETQYF
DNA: TGTGCCAGCAGCTTAGGTAGCGGGAACCGGGAGACCCAGTACTTC

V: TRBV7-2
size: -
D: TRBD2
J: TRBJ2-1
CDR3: CASSTLAGYNEQFF
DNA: TGTGCCAGCAGCACGCTAGCGGGATACAATGAGCAGTTCTTC

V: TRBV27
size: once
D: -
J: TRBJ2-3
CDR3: CASTYRGLTDTQYF
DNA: TGTGCCAGCACTTACAGGGGACTCACAGATACGCAGTATTTT

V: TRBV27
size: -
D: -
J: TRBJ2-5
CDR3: CASSLSGTSTVGLPVQETQYF
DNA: TGTGCCAGCAGTTTATCGGGGACTTCCACGGTGGGTCTCCCCGTCCAAGAGACCCAGTACTTC

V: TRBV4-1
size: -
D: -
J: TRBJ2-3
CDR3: CASSSDGAPDTQYF
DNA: TGCGCCAGCAGCTCGGACGGGGCGCCAGATACGCAGTATTTT

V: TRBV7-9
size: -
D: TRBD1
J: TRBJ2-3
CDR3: CASSSTGTAISDTQYF
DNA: TGTGCCAGCAGCAGCACCGGGACAGCGATCTCAGATACGCAGTATTTT

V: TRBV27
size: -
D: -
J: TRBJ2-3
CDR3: CASSLAGWGTDTQYF
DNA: TGTGCCAGCAGCCTTGCAGGGTGGGGAACAGATACGCAGTATTTT

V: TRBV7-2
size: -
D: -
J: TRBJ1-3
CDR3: CASSSPGQGNTIYF
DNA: TGTGCCAGCAGCTCGCCCGGACAGGGAAACACCATATATTTT

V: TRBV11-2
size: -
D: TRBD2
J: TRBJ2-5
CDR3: CASSDPSGGELTQYF
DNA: TGTGCCAGCAGCGACCCTAGCGGGGGGGAGCTGACCCAGTACTTC

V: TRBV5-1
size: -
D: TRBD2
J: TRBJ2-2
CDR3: CASSTGLAGMEAGELFF
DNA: TGCGCCAGCAGCACGGGACTAGCGGGAATGGAGGCCGGGGAGCTGTTTTTT

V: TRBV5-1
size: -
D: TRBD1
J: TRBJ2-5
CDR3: CASTLDRVETQYF
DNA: TGCGCCAGCACCCTGGACAGGGTAGAAACCCAGTACTTC

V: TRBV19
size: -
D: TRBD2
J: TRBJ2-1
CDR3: CASSMLRGGTNEQFF
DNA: TGTGCCAGTAGTATGCTCCGCGGGGGGACCAATGAGCAGTTCTTC

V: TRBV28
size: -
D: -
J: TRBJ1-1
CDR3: CASLGAVNTEAFF
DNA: TGTGCCAGCTTGGGGGCAGTGAACACTGAAGCTTTCTTT

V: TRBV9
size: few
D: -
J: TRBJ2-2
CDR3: CASSVGQMNTGELFF
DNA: TGTGCCAGCAGCGTAGGACAGATGAACACCGGGGAGCTGTTTTTT

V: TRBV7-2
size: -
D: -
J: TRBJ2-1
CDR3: CASSLRDVSYNEQFF
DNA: TGTGCCAGCAGCCTGAGGGACGTTTCCTACAATGAGCAGTTCTTC

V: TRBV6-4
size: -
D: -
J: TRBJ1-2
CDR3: CASSASGASNYGYTF
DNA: TGTGCCAGCAGCGCCTCGGGGGCCTCAAACTATGGCTACACCTTC

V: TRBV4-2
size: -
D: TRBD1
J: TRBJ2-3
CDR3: CASSGTGGNSDTQYF
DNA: TGTGCCAGCAGCGGGACAGGGGGAAATTCAGATACGCAGTATTTT

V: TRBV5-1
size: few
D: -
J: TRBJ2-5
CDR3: CASSSPQETQYF
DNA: TGCGCCAGCAGCTCTCCGCAGGAGACCCAGTACTTC

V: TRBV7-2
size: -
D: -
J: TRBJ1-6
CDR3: CASSFFERNSPLHF
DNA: TGTGCCAGCAGCTTTTTCGAGCGTAATTCACCCCTCCACTTT

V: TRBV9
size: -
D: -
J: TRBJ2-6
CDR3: CASSPSTGNSGANVLTF
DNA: TGTGCCAGCAGCCCATCCACAGGGAACTCTGGGGCCAACGTCCTGACTTTC

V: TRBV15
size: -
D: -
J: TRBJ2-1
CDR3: CATSRDWNEQFF
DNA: TGTGCCACCAGCAGAGATTGGAATGAGCAGTTCTTC

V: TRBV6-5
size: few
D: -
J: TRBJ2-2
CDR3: CASSYGDNTGELFF
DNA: TGTGCCAGCAGTTATGGAGATAACACCGGGGAGCTGTTTTTT

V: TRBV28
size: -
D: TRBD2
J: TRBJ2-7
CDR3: CASSLTPGGEGEQYF
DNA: TGTGCCAGCAGTTTAACCCCGGGGGGGGAGGGCGAGCAGTACTTC

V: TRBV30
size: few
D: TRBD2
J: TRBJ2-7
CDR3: CAWSVRVLAGFTYEQYF
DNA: TGTGCCTGGAGTGTAAGAGTACTAGCGGGTTTTACCTACGAGCAGTACTTC

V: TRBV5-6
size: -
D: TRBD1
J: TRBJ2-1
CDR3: CASSLEGASYNEQFF
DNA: TGTGCCAGCAGCTTGGAGGGGGCTTCCTACAATGAGCAGTTCTTC

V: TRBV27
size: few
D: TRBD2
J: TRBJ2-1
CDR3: CASSLTRGEANEQFF
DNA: TGTGCCAGCAGTTTAACGCGGGGGGAAGCGAATGAGCAGTTCTTC